Included here is one T cell receptor beta chain sequence, with context. This entry belongs to a study of blood T cell repertoires in COVID-19. Across the study: PBMCs, B-cell-depleted T cells, or T cells provided the cDNA or gDNA that made up the material.

Sequencing was performed with immunoSEQ multiplex PCR; in TCRdb, only in-frame clones are kept and a portion is missing. Counted here are approximately 270,000 clones, around 93% occurring once; the ten biggest clones make up 1.2%. Sequencing was carried out using PBMCs or T cells enriched from blood (not recorded which). This clonotype was obtained from a human donor in a cohort exposed to, infected with or recovered from COVID-19 (not recorded which). The donor label of this sample is uncertain.

CDR3 sequence (DNA): TGTGCCAGCTCACTTCTTAGTGAGCAGTTCTTC. Its translation is CASSLLSEQFF. The chain couples TRBV18 to TRBJ2-1, with D uncertain. The CDR3 runs 11 residues. Germline CDR1 is KGHSH and CDR2 is LQKENI. Trimming pared 4 bases from V and 9 bases from J, leaving 7 bases between.